This T cell receptor beta chain emerged from a study of blood T cell repertoires in COVID-19. Study information: Samples of COVID-19 (acute and convalescent) were obtained from the United States, Italy and Spain. T cells, B-cell-depleted T cells, or PBMCs supplied cDNA or gDNA.

The V gene's germline CDR1 is KGHSH and CDR2 LQKENI. Trimming cost V 0 bases and J 5 bases, with 10 bases left between them. This CDR3 contains 14 residues. Authors' data handling: Estimates of nucleated cell counts were drawn from the amplification of reference gene primers. Only in-frame clones appear in the TCRdb table, and some are missing; sequencing was by immunoSEQ multiplex PCR. V, J and clone size are taken as reported in that table, and D and trimming were inferred from the DNA itself. The sample shows around 100,000 clones, roughly 87% of them seen only once. The sample comprised peripheral blood. The receptor was isolated from a man aged 25-45 years in a cohort sampled during active COVID-19. J is TRBJ2-5 and V is TRBV18; tentatively, D is TRBD2 (5 bases). CDR3 sequence: CASSPPLAGETQYF. The CDR3 region has the DNA TGTGCCAGCTCACCACCCCTAGCTGGGGAGACCCAGTACTTC.